These 27 T cell receptor beta chains share one sample of origin, sequenced in a study of T cells in Graves' hyperthyroidism and ophthalmopathy. Researchers took RNA transcripts and amplified the TCR beta CDR3 regions from them. First-round RT-PCR with HTBI primers amplified the TCR CDR3 region. In TCRdb, the multiplex PCR reads were re-called with MiXCR into one record per CDR3 protein. The sample has fewer than 700,000 distinct CDR3 sequences; roughly 16% are singletons. Sequenced: blood. All receptors come from a woman aged 30 to 39 with Graves' hyperthyroidism.

This clonotype was counted at least ten times. This chain connects TRBV27 to TRBJ2-7; TRBD1 matches at 11 bases. Trimming cost V 4 bases and J 1 base; bases outside gene matches: 3. Germline assignment: CDR1 MNHEY and CDR2 SMNVEV (reference sequence). The length of the CDR3 is 15 residues. The DNA of the CDR3 is TGTGCCAGCAGTTGGGGACAGGGGGATTCCTACGAGCAGTACTTC. It is translated as CASSWGQGDSYEQYF.

This clonotype was seen many times. Here the CDR3 DNA reads TGTGCCAGCAGCTTAGCAGGGACTAGCGGCTCCTACGAGCAGTACTTC. It yields the protein CASSLAGTSGSYEQYF. The genes are TRBV7-2 and TRBJ2-7; 11 bases are shared with TRBD2. V lost 0 bases, J lost 0 bases, and 1 base stayed unmatched. The CDR3 is 16 residues long. CDR1 is SGHTA and CDR2 is FQGNSA in the germline V gene.

The gene calls are TRBV19 and TRBJ2-3; 8 nucleotides line up with TRBD1. This CDR3 is 17 amino acids long. The germline V gene has CDR1 LNHDA and CDR2 SQIVND (reference sequence). V lost 5 bases, J lost 0 bases, and 10 bases stayed unmatched. CDR3 sequence reads: CASSRPAGQASTDTQYF. The CDR3 region has the DNA TGTGCCAGTAGTCGTCCCGCGGGACAGGCCAGCACAGATACGCAGTATTTT.

This chain links TRBV5-1 with TRBJ2-3; 7 nucleotides agree with TRBD1. The V gene's germline CDR1 is SGHRS and CDR2 YFSETQ. V shed 8 bases and J 2 bases; nucleotides not matched to a gene: 8. This CDR3 contains 14 residues. For the CDR3, the DNA is TGCGCCAGTAACACAGGGGTATCCACAGATACGCAGTATTTT. Translated, it gives CASNTGVSTDTQYF.

This chain uses TRBV4-1 with TRBJ2-2; TRBD2 is a possible D gene (5 bases). CDR3 length equals 17 residues. Germline V gives CDR1 MGHRA, CDR2 YSYEKL. V gave up 0 bases and J gave up 2 bases, with 13 bases separating them. The CDR3 region has the DNA TGCGCCAGCAGCCAAGATTCACTAGTGGCAAACACCGGGGAGCTGTTTTTT. This translates into CASSQDSLVANTGELFF.

The rearrangement links TRBV28 to TRBJ2-3; 7 nucleotides agree with TRBD2. The junction had 4 bases not matched to a gene; V was cut back by 3 bases and J by 1 base. Germline V gives CDR1 MDHEN, CDR2 SYDVKM. The CDR3 spans 15 residues. The CDR3 DNA reads TGTGCCAGCAGTTTCCCGGGAGGCCGCACAGATACGCAGTATTTT. This gives the protein CASSFPGGRTDTQYF.

This rearrangement joins TRBV9 to TRBJ2-7, with a tentative D call TRBD2 (5 bases). The CDR3 runs 13 residues. V was trimmed by 2 bases and J by 3 bases, leaving 9 bases between them. The germline V gene has CDR1 SGDLS and CDR2 YYNGEE. The chain's CDR3 is CASSVSAGYEQYF. For the CDR3, the DNA is TGTGCCAGCAGCGTTAGCGCCGGCTACGAGCAGTACTTC. Together with reference TRBV9 and TRBJ2-7, the CDR3 gives the full variable domain: DSGVTQTPKHLITATGQRVTLRCSPRSGDLSVYWYQQSLDQGLQFLIQYYNGEERAKGNILERFSAQQFPDLHSELNLSSLELGDSALYFCASSVSAGYEQYFGPGTRLTVT.

This clonotype was detected a few times. V gene TRBV7-9 combines with J gene TRBJ1-5; a weak D match, TRBD1 (6 bases). The CDR3 sequence is 14 residues long. V was shortened by 1 base and J by 6 bases, with 10 bases between the two germline ends. The V gene's germline CDR1 is SEHNR and CDR2 FQNEAQ (reference sequence). The CDR3 is CASSLGHRVQPQHF. CDR3 nucleotides: TGTGCCAGCAGCTTAGGGCACAGGGTTCAGCCCCAGCATTTT.

This clonotype was observed a few times. The chain links TRBV12-5 to TRBJ1-6, with a tentative D call TRBD1 (6 bases). Germline lookup yields CDR1 LGHNT and CDR2 FRNRAP. The ends were cut back, 6 bases at V and 0 bases at J, with 12 bases in the middle. This CDR3 comprises 16 residues. The CDR3 DNA reads TGTGCTAGTGGCTCCACAGGGAGCTCCTATAATTCACCCCTCCACTTT. The encoded protein is CASGSTGSSYNSPLHF. Using reference TRBV12-5 and TRBJ1-6 for the parts outside the CDR3, the full variable domain is DARVTQTPRHKVTEMGQEVTMRCQPILGHNTVFWYRQTMMQGLELLAYFRNRAPLDDSGMPKDRFSAEMPDATLATLKIQPSEPRDSAVYFCASGSTGSSYNSPLHFGNGTRLTVT.

This clonotype occurred many times. The rearrangement uses TRBV20-1 and TRBJ1-2, with 9 bases fitting TRBD1. The CDR3 extends over 14 amino acids. J gave up 7 bases and V 3 bases, and 9 bases lay outside the gene matches. The germline CDR1 and CDR2 sequences are DFQATT and SNEGSKA (reference sequence). CDR3 residues: CSASRYGTGFGYTF. The CDR3 nucleotides are TGCAGTGCTAGCCGATACGGGACAGGGTTTGGCTACACCTTC.

There are many counts of this clonotype. The gene calls are TRBV3-1 and TRBJ2-7, with 10 bases identical to TRBD2. From germline, CDR1 is LGHDT and CDR2 YNNKEL (reference sequence). The CDR3 loop spans 14 amino acids. Trimming removed 6 bases from V and 2 bases from J; junction bases left unmatched: 4. The CDR3 reads CASRGSGRAYEQYF. CDR3 coding DNA: TGTGCCAGCAGAGGGAGCGGGAGGGCCTACGAGCAGTACTTC.

This clonotype was recorded many times. The chain links TRBV7-6 to TRBJ2-1; 9 bases align to TRBD1. CDR1 and CDR2 (germline): SGHVS, FNYEAQ. CDR3 length equals 14 residues. V gave up 5 bases and J gave up 6 bases; unmatched junction bases: 5. As DNA, the CDR3 is TGTGCCAGCAGCCCCGGACAGGGGCTCAATGAGCAGTTCTTC. It specifies CASSPGQGLNEQFF.

This clonotype came up many times. The chain combines TRBV2 with TRBJ2-1, with D uncertain. The germline V and J ends were trimmed by 4 bases and 9 bases, with 7 bases remaining between them. There are 11 residues in the CDR3. The germline V gene encodes CDR1 SNHLY and CDR2 FYNNEI. DNA for the CDR3: TGTGCCAGCAGTGTCTATTCTGAGCAGTTCTTC. Its protein is CASSVYSEQFF. Using reference TRBV2 and TRBJ2-1 for the parts outside the CDR3, the full variable domain is EPEVTQTPSHQVTQMGQEVILRCVPISNHLYFYWYRQILGQKVEFLVSFYNNEISEKSEIFDDQFSVERPDGSNFTLKIRSTKLEDSAMYFCASSVYSEQFFGPGTRLTVL.

This clonotype was recorded many times. The chain couples TRBV24-1 to TRBJ2-7; 10 bases are shared with TRBD1. The CDR3 is made up of 12 amino acids. The V and J ends lost 9 bases and 5 bases, in that order; junction bases with no gene match: 3. Germline CDR1 reads KGHDR; CDR2 reads SFDVKD. DNA for the CDR3: TGTGCCACCGGACAGGGGGAGCACGAGCAGTACTTC. Encoded protein: CATGQGEHEQYF.

The CDR3 is CSAATGGGITEAFF. In DNA form, the CDR3 reads TGCAGTGCCGCCACAGGGGGAGGAATCACTGAAGCTTTCTTT. The V and J genes are TRBV20-1 and TRBJ1-1; 8 nucleotides match TRBD1. Germline assignment: CDR1 DFQATT and CDR2 SNEGSKA (reference sequence). The CDR3 sequence is 14 residues long. With 6 bases clipped from V and 4 bases from J, the junction kept 10 bases outside the gene matches.

This clonotype appeared many times. In nucleotides, the CDR3 is TGTGCCAGCAGCTTGTTGCGGGGACCGCGTGGGGAGCAGTACTTC. Its protein product is CASSLLRGPRGEQYF. The chain has TRBV7-9 and TRBJ2-7; TRBD2 might be the D (6 bases). The CDR3 contains 15 residues. Trimming stripped 3 bases from V and 7 bases from J, with 19 bases between. Germline V gene lookup returns CDR1 SEHNR and CDR2 FQNEAQ (reference sequence).

This clonotype was counted ten times or more. V and J are TRBV14 and TRBJ1-2, with D possibly being TRBD1 (6 bases). The CDR3 contains 14 residues. Per germline, CDR1 SGHDN and CDR2 FVKESK. V lost 5 bases and J 4 bases, leaving 14 bases between the germline ends. The CDR3: CASSSTGTLYGYTF. The CDR3 DNA reads as TGTGCCAGCAGCTCGACCGGGACACTCTATGGCTACACCTTC.

The rearrangement joins TRBV19 to TRBJ1-2; D perhaps matches TRBD1 (5 bases). V was clipped by 5 bases and J by 4 bases, with 14 bases between them. This CDR3 has 14 residues. The germline CDR1 and CDR2 sequences are LNHDA and SQIVND (reference sequence). Here the CDR3 reads CASSYRGIVYGYTF. The CDR3 DNA follows: TGTGCCAGTAGTTATCGGGGCATCGTCTATGGCTACACCTTC.

This clonotype has at least ten counts. V usage is TRBV2 and J usage is TRBJ1-1; D might be TRBD1 (5 bases). The germline V and J ends were trimmed by 3 bases and 8 bases, with 7 bases remaining between them. Germline V gene lookup returns CDR1 SNHLY and CDR2 FYNNEI. The CDR3 length is 11 residues. The CDR3 loop reads CASSDRAEAFF. CDR3 nucleotide sequence: TGTGCCAGCAGTGACAGGGCAGAAGCTTTCTTT. The full variable domain, completed using reference TRBV2 and TRBJ1-1, is EPEVTQTPSHQVTQMGQEVILRCVPISNHLYFYWYRQILGQKVEFLVSFYNNEISEKSEIFDDQFSVERPDGSNFTLKIRSTKLEDSAMYFCASSDRAEAFFGQGTRLTVV.

CDR3 region: CASSPASGREQYF. For the CDR3, the DNA is TGTGCCAGCTCACCGGCCTCAGGTCGCGAGCAGTACTTC. The chain couples TRBV18 to TRBJ2-7; D ambiguous. Germline V lookup: CDR1 KGHSH, CDR2 LQKENI. The CDR3 runs to 13 residues. Trimming stripped 3 bases from V and 6 bases from J, with 12 bases between.

Only a few counts were recorded for this clonotype. V is TRBV12-3 or TRBV12-4 and J is TRBJ2-1; 11 bases line up with TRBD2. V was clipped by 6 bases and J by 6 bases; unmatched bases: 7. The CDR3 is 15 residues long. The CDR3 sequence: CASSRSGRAVNEQFF. CDR3 nucleotide sequence: TGTGCCAGCAGCCGTAGCGGGAGGGCCGTCAATGAGCAGTTCTTC.

This clonotype was recorded many times. The chain links TRBV27 to TRBJ2-1; TRBD2 might be the D (6 bases). The V end was cut by 8 bases, the J end by 4 bases, with 12 bases between. Germline lookup yields CDR1 MNHEY and CDR2 SMNVEV (reference sequence). The CDR3 runs to 13 residues. The CDR3 region is CASQQRAYNEQFF. CDR3 DNA sequence: TGTGCCAGCCAACAGCGGGCTTACAATGAGCAGTTCTTC.

This clonotype was seen ten or more times. CDR3 bases: TGCGCCAGCAGCTTGGCCCTCAGGGGGCACTACGAGCAGTACTTC. It codes for CASSLALRGHYEQYF. J is TRBJ2-7 and V is TRBV5-1; TRBD1 matches at 8 bases. The CDR3 length is 15 residues. V dropped 0 bases and J dropped 3; count of bases not matched to a gene: 5. Per the germline V gene, CDR1 is SGHRS and CDR2 is YFSETQ.

This clonotype was picked up many times. V usage is TRBV7-9 and J usage is TRBJ2-7; a weak D match, TRBD1 (6 bases). The CDR3 totals 16 residues. Germline CDR1 reads SEHNR; CDR2 reads FQNEAQ (reference sequence). V gave up 4 bases and J gave up 0 bases, with 16 bases separating them. CDR3 DNA: TGTGCCAGCAGCTACCATACAGGGCGAAGCTCCTACGAGCAGTACTTC. Its translation: CASSYHTGRSSYEQYF. The full variable domain, in which reference TRBV7-9 and TRBJ2-7 provide the parts outside the CDR3, is DTGVSQNPRHKITKRGQNVTFRCDPISEHNRLYWYRQTLGQGPEFLTYFQNEAQLEKSRLLSDRFSAERPKGSFSTLEIQRTEQGDSAMYLCASSYHTGRSSYEQYFGPGTRLTVT.

The V and J genes are TRBV7-9 and TRBJ1-1; the D is unclear. Trimming cost V 3 bases and J 6 bases, with 11 bases left between them. The germline V gene encodes CDR1 SEHNR and CDR2 FQNEAQ (reference sequence). The CDR3 is made up of 13 amino acids. Here the CDR3 DNA reads TGTGCCAGCAGCTTTGCGGCCCTATCTGAAGCTTTCTTT. This encodes CASSFAALSEAFF. The full variable domain, in which reference TRBV7-9 and TRBJ1-1 provide the parts outside the CDR3, is DTGVSQNPRHKITKRGQNVTFRCDPISEHNRLYWYRQTLGQGPEFLTYFQNEAQLEKSRLLSDRFSAERPKGSFSTLEIQRTEQGDSAMYLCASSFAALSEAFFGQGTRLTVV.

This clonotype was recorded a few times. The junction and the germline gene differ at one end; a read error may be behind it. The V call is TRBV11-3, the J call TRBJ2-7; D might be TRBD2 (5 bases). From germline, CDR1 is SGHNT and CDR2 YENEEA. This CDR3 is 15 amino acids long. The CDR3 region has the DNA TGTGCCGGCAGCTACCTCCGGGTAGCGTCCTACGAGCAGTACTTC. Protein sequence: CAGSYLRVASYEQYF.

This clonotype has ten or more counts. The rearrangement uses TRBV11-2 and TRBJ2-3, with D hard to call. The CDR3 runs 15 residues. Germline V gives CDR1 SGHAT, CDR2 FQNNGV. The V and J ends lost 1 base and 0 bases respectively, with 8 bases between them. Here the CDR3 reads CASSLVSSSTDTQYF. In DNA, the CDR3 is TGTGCCAGCAGCTTAGTGAGTTCTAGCACAGATACGCAGTATTTT.